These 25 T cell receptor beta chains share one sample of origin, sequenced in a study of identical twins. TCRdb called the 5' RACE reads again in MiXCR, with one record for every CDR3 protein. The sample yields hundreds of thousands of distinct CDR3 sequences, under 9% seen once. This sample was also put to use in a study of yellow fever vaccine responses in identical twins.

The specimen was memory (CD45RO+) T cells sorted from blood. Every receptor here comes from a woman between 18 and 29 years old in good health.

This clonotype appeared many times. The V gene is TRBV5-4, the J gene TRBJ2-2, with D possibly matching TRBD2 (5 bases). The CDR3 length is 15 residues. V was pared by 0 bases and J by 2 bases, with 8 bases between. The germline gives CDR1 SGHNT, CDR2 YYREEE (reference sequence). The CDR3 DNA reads TGTGCCAGCAGCTTGGTTCGGGGAAACACCGGGGAGCTGTTTTTT. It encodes CASSLVRGNTGELFF.

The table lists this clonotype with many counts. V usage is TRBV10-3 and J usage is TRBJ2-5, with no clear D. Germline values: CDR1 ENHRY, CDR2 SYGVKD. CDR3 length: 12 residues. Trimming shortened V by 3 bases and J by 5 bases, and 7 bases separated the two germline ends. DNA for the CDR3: TGTGCCATCAGTGAAGGTGGCGAGACCCAGTACTTC. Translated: CAISEGGETQYF.

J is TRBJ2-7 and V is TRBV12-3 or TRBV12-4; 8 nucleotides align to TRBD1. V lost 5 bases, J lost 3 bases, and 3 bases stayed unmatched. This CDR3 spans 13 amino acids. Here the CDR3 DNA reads TGTGCCAGCAGTAGGGACAGGCACTACGAGCAGTACTTC. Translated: CASSRDRHYEQYF.

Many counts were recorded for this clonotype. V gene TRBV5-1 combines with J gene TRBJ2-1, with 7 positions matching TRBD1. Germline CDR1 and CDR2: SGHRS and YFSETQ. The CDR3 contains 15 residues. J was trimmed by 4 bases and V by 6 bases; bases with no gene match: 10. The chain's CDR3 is CASTPDREVYNEQFF. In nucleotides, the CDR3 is TGCGCCAGCACACCAGACAGGGAAGTTTACAATGAGCAGTTCTTC.

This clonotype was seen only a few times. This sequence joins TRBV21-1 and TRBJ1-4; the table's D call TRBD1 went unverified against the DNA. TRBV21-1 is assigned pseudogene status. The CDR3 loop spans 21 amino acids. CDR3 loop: CASSTLGGQGTVIGTNEKLFF. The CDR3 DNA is TGTGCCAGCAGCACCCTTGGGGGACAGGGTACCGTGATTGGAACTAATGAAAAACTGTTTTTT.

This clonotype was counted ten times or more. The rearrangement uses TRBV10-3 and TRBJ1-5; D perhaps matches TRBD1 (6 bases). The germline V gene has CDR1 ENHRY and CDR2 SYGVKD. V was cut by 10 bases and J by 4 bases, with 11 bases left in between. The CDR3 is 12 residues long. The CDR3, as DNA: TGTGCCACCGGACAGAAAAATCAGCCCCAGCATTTT. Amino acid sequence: CATGQKNQPQHF.

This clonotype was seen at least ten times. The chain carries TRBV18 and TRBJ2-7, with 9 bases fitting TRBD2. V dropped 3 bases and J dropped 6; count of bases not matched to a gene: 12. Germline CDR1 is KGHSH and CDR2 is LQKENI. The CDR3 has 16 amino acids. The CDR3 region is CASSPGASGTLSEQYF. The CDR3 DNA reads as TGTGCCAGCTCACCGGGAGCTAGCGGGACTCTTAGCGAGCAGTACTTC.

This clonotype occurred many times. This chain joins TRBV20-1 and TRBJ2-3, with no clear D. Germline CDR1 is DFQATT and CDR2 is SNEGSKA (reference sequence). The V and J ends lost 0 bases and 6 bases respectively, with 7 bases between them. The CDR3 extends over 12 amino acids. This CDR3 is CSARDPTDTQYF. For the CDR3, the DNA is TGCAGTGCTAGAGATCCGACGGATACGCAGTATTTT.

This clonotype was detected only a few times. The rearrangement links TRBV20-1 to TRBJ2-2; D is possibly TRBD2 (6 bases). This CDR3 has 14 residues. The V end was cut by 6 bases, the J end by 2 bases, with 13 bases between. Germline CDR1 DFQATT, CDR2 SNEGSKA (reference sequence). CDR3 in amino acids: CSARRTTNTGELFF. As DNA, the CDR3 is TGCAGTGCCCGACGGACTACCAACACCGGGGAGCTGTTTTTT.

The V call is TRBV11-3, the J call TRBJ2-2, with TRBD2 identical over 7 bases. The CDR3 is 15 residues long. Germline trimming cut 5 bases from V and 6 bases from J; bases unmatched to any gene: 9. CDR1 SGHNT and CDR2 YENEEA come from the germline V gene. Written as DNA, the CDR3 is TGTGCCAGCAGCCCTACCCTCAGCGGGGCCGGGGAGCTGTTTTTT. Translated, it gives CASSPTLSGAGELFF.

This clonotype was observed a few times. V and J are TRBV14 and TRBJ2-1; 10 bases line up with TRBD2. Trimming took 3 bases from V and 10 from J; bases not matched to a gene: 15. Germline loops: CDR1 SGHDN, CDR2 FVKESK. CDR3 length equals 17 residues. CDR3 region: CASSHIRLAGHRGEQFF. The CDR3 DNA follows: TGTGCCAGCAGCCACATTCGACTAGCGGGTCATAGGGGGGAGCAGTTCTTC.

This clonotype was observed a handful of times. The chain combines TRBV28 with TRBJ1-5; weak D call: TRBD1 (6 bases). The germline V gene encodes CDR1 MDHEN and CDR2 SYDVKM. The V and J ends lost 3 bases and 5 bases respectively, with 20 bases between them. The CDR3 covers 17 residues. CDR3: CASSFLQGRGLDQPQHF. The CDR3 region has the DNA TGTGCCAGCAGTTTCCTGCAGGGGAGAGGTCTGGATCAGCCCCAGCATTTT.

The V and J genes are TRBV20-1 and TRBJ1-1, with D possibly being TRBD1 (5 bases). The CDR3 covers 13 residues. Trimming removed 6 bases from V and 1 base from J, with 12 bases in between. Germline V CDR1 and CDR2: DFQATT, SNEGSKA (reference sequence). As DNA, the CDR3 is TGCAGTGCCGTGAGTGGACAGAACACTGAAGCTTTCTTT. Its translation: CSAVSGQNTEAFF.

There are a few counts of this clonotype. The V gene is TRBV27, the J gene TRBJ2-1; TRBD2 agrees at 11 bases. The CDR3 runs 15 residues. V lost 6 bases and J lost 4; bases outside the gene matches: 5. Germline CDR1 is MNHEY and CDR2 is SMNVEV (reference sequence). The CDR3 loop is CASRIAGGAYNEQFF. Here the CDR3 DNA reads TGTGCCAGCAGAATAGCGGGGGGGGCTTACAATGAGCAGTTCTTC.

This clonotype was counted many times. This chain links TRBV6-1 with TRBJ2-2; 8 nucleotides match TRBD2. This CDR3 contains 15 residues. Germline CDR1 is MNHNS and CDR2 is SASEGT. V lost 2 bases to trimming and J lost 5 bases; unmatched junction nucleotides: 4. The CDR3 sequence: CASSERSSGTGELFF. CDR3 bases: TGTGCCAGCAGTGAACGGTCTAGCGGGACCGGGGAGCTGTTTTTT.

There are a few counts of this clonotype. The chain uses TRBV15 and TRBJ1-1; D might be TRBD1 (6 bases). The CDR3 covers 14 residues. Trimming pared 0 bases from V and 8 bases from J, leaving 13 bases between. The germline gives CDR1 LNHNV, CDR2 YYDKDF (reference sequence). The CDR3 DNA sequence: TGTGCCACCAGCAGAGATTTGTCAGGGGTGGAAGCTTTCTTT. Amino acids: CATSRDLSGVEAFF.

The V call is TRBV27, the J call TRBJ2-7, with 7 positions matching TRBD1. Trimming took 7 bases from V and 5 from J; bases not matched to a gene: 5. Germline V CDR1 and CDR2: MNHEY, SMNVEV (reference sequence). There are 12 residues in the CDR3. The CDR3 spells CASKDRDHEQYF. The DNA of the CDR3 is TGTGCCAGCAAAGACAGGGACCACGAGCAGTACTTC.

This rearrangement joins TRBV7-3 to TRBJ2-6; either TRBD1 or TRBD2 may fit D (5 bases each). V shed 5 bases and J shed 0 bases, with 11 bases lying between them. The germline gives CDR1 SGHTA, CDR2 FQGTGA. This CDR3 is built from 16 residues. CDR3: CASSRGPASGANVLTF. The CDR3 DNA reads TGTGCCAGCAGCCGGGGACCGGCCTCTGGGGCCAACGTCCTGACTTTC.

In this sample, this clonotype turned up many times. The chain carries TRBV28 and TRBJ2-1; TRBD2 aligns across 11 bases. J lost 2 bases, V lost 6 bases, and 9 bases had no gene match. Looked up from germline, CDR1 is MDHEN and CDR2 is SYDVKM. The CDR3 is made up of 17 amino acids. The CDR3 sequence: CASRPIIAGGPYNEQFF. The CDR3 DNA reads TGTGCCAGCAGACCTATTATAGCGGGAGGGCCCTACAATGAGCAGTTCTTC.

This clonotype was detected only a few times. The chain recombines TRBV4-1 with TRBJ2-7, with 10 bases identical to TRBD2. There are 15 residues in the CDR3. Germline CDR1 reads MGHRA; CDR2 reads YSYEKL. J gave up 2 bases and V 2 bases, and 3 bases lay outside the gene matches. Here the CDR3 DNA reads TGCGCCAGCAGCCAACTAGGACTAGCGGCCTACGAGCAGTACTTC. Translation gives CASSQLGLAAYEQYF.

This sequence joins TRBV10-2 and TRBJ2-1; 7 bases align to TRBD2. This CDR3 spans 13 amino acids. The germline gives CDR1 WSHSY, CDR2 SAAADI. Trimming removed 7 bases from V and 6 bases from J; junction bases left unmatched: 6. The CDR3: CASMGVAGNEQFF. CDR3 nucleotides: TGCGCCAGCATGGGGGTAGCGGGCAATGAGCAGTTCTTC.

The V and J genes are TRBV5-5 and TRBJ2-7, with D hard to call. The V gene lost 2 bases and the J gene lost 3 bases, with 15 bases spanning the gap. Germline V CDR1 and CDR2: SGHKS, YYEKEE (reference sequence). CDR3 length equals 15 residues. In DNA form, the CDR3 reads TGTGCCAGCAGCTTTAGTGCAGGCCTTAACTACGAGCAGTACTTC. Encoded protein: CASSFSAGLNYEQYF.

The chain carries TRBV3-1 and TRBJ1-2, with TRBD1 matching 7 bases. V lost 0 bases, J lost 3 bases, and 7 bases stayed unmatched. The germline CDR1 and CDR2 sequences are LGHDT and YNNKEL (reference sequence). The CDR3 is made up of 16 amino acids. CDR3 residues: CASSQERGQSDYGYTF. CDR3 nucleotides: TGTGCCAGCAGCCAAGAAAGGGGACAGTCTGACTATGGCTACACCTTC.

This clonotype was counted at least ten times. The CDR3: CASRGVGSPLHF. CDR3 DNA sequence: TGTGCCAGCAGGGGTGTCGGTTCACCCCTCCACTTT. The chain couples TRBV7-6 to TRBJ1-6; D not certain. Germline CDR1 and CDR2: SGHVS and FNYEAQ. This CDR3 has 12 amino acids. V lost 6 bases, J lost 9 bases, and 9 bases lay in between. Supplemented by reference TRBV7-6 and TRBJ1-6, the full variable domain reads GAGVSQSPRYKVTKRGQDVALRCDPISGHVSLYWYRQALGQGPEFLTYFNYEAQQDKSGLPNDRFSAERPEGSISTLTIQRTEQRDSAMYRCASRGVGSPLHFGNGTRLTVT.

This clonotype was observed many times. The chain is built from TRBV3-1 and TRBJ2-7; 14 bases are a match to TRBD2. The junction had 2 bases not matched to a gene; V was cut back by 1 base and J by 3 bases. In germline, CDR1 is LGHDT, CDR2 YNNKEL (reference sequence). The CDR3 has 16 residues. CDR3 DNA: TGTGCCAGCAGCCAAGGACTAGCGGGGGGGCTCTACGAGCAGTACGTC. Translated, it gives CASSQGLAGGLYEQYV.